This T cell receptor beta chain came from a study of sequential checkpoint blockade in melanoma. Using immunoSEQ multiplex PCR, the repertoire was profiled, and TCRdb retains in-frame clones only, with some absent. The sample carries some 30,000 clones, around 88% recorded once. The treatment: randomized to nivolumab then ipilimumab (arm A) or the reverse (arm B). Sorted cells were live CD3+CD8+, lacking CD19 and CD56, from PBMCs. Source: CD8+ T cells sorted from blood (inferred from file names), taken from a patient given nivolumab and ipilimumab in sequence. The clonotype originates from a human donor with melanoma.

CDR3 loop: CASSPRGTGQGHGELFF. The CDR3 nucleotides read TGTGCCAGCAGCCCACGTGGGACGGGACAGGGTCACGGGGAGCTGTTTTTT. The rearrangement joins TRBV28 to TRBJ2-2; 9 nucleotides align to TRBD1. The CDR3 runs to 17 residues. Germline loops: CDR1 MDHEN, CDR2 SYDVKM. V gave up 6 bases and J gave up 7 bases; unmatched junction bases: 15.